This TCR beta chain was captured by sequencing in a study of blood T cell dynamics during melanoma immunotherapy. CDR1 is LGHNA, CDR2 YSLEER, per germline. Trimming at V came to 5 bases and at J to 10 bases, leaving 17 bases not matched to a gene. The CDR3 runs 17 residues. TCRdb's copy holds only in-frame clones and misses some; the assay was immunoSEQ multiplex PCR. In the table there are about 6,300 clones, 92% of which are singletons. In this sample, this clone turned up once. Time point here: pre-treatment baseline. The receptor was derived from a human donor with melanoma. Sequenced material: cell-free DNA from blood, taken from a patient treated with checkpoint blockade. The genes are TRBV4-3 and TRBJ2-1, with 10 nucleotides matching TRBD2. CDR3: CASSSRTAGGRSGEQFF. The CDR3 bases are TGCGCCAGCAGCTCCCGGACAGCGGGAGGGCGATCTGGGGAGCAGTTCTTC.